The clone carrying this TCR beta chain was seen more than once but under ten times. The data were taken from a study of T-cell memory formation after mild COVID-19. The CDR3 extends over 17 amino acids. Germline V CDR1 and CDR2: KGHDR, SFDVKD. Trimming at V came to 4 bases and at J to 8 bases, leaving 11 bases not matched to a gene. Each CDR3 protein is one row after TCRdb ran MiXCR on the 5' RACE reads. The data show approximately 570,000 distinct CDR3 sequences, under 20% seen once. The sequence was obtained from an adult woman who had mild COVID-19 (a few samples of this study predate the infection). Cell type and time point are not known. Sequencing used PBMCs or a T cell subset sorted from them (not recorded which). This chain connects TRBV24-1 to TRBJ2-1, with 12 bases matching TRBD2. The CDR3 sequence is CATSDPKASGRADEQFF. The CDR3 DNA is TGTGCCACCAGTGACCCAAAGGCTAGCGGGAGGGCGGATGAGCAGTTCTTC.